This T cell receptor (beta chain) was recovered during a study of T cells in Graves' hyperthyroidism and ophthalmopathy. Study-wide results and caveats: Model-based prediction identified ophthalmopathy a median 6.5 months prior to its onset. Blood samples included most of the expanded thyroid clonotypes exceeding 0.001.

The study excluded patients with uncontrolled infection, other autoimmune disease, pregnancy or lactation. Amplified TCR beta CDR3 regions derived from RNA transcripts. During a first-round RT-PCR of the TCR CDR3, the HTBI primer set was used. TCRdb reprocessed the multiplex PCR reads with MiXCR, giving one entry per CDR3 protein. This sample has about 360,000 distinct CDR3 sequences, with less than 15% found just once. The CDR3 totals 17 residues. Germline CDR1 reads SGHAT; CDR2 reads FQNNGV. V lost 5 bases and J lost 1; bases outside the gene matches: 6. The table lists this clonotype with a few counts. The antigen is undetermined.

The sequencing sample was made of blood. The chain employs TRBV11-2 and TRBJ2-4; 12 bases map to TRBD2. The TCR originated in a woman under 30 with Graves' hyperthyroidism. Here the CDR3 reads CASSPSGRGGAKNIQYF. In nucleotides, the CDR3 is TGTGCCAGCAGCCCTAGCGGGAGGGGGGGGGCCAAAAACATTCAGTACTTC.